Below are 14 T cell receptor beta chains sequenced from a single sample in a study of identical twins. From the 5' RACE reads, TCRdb called clonotypes with MiXCR, one entry per CDR3 protein. The sample lists about 890,000 distinct CDR3 sequences; more than 9% were seen once. This sample was also put to use in a study of yellow fever vaccine responses in identical twins.

Sequenced input: PBMCs. These receptors came from a woman aged 18 to 35 in good health.

The sample holds a few counts of this clonotype. CDR3 residues: CASSGSATSYEQYF. The DNA of the CDR3 is TGTGCCAGCAGTGGGAGTGCTACCTCCTACGAGCAGTACTTC. The chain has TRBV27 and TRBJ2-7; TRBD2 is a possible D gene (5 bases). The germline V gene has CDR1 MNHEY and CDR2 SMNVEV (reference sequence). V was clipped by 5 bases and J by 0 bases, with 11 bases between them. This CDR3 has 14 residues.

The genes are TRBV7-9 and TRBJ2-1; D is unclear. Trimming took off 5 bases at V and 5 bases at J, with 10 bases between the two ends. Looked up from germline, CDR1 is SEHNR and CDR2 is FQNEAQ (reference sequence). CDR3 length equals 13 residues. Written as DNA, the CDR3 is TGTGCCAGCAGCCCACCCCCTGACAATGAGCAGTTCTTC. It encodes CASSPPPDNEQFF.

This clonotype was seen repeatedly, ten times or more. The rearrangement links TRBV5-1 to TRBJ1-1; perhaps TRBD1 as D (5 bases). CDR1 is SGHRS, CDR2 YFSETQ, per germline. The CDR3 length is 16 residues. Trimming shortened V by 0 bases and J by 0 bases, and 12 bases separated the two germline ends. CDR3 in amino acids: CASSLEGPRMNTEAFF. DNA of the CDR3: TGCGCCAGCAGCTTGGAGGGGCCACGAATGAACACTGAAGCTTTCTTT.

The sample holds many counts of this clonotype. This rearrangement joins TRBV18 to TRBJ1-1; possible D gene TRBD1, 5 bases. Between the trimmed V and J ends, which lost 6 bases and 0 bases, there was a span of 8 bases. CDR1 and CDR2 from the germline V gene are KGHSH and LQKENI. This CDR3 has 13 residues. CDR3 region: CASSYRLNTEAFF. For the CDR3, the DNA is TGTGCCAGCTCCTACAGGCTGAACACTGAAGCTTTCTTT.

The V gene is TRBV6-1, the J gene TRBJ2-1; no definite D call. This CDR3 has 13 residues. V was trimmed by 5 bases and J by 4 bases, leaving 9 bases between them. Germline loops: CDR1 MNHNS, CDR2 SASEGT. The CDR3 nucleotides read TGTGCCAGCAGTCCCTCCGTTTACAATGAGCAGTTCTTC. It codes for CASSPSVYNEQFF.

This sequence joins TRBV4-1 and TRBJ2-7; no clear D gene. The V gene lost 1 base and the J gene lost 0 bases, with 13 bases spanning the gap. The CDR3 has 16 amino acids. Per germline, CDR1 MGHRA and CDR2 YSYEKL. Here the CDR3 reads CASSQGPLVSSYEQYV. CDR3 DNA sequence: TGCGCCAGCAGCCAAGGACCTCTAGTTAGCTCCTACGAGCAGTACGTC.

The V gene is TRBV15, the J gene TRBJ1-5, with 7 bases that match TRBD1. This CDR3 has 15 residues. With V trimmed by 5 bases and J by 4 bases, 8 bases remained unmatched. Germline-derived CDR1 and CDR2 are LNHNV and YYDKDF (reference sequence). The CDR3 loop is CATSGLQGNNQPQHF. DNA of the CDR3: TGTGCCACCAGCGGCCTACAGGGGAATAATCAGCCCCAGCATTTT.

This clonotype was recorded a few times. V usage is TRBV28 and J usage is TRBJ1-1; D perhaps matches TRBD1 (5 bases). The CDR3 is 13 residues long. Germline V gene lookup returns CDR1 MDHEN and CDR2 SYDVKM. Trimming removed 9 bases from V and 0 bases from J, with 11 bases in between. CDR3 sequence (DNA): TGTGCCAGTATGGGGCCAATGAACACTGAAGCTTTCTTT. Amino acids: CASMGPMNTEAFF.

The chain is built from TRBV2 and TRBJ2-2; 7 bases align to TRBD1. The V gene's germline CDR1 is SNHLY and CDR2 FYNNEI. This CDR3 comprises 15 residues. Trimming removed 7 bases from V and 0 bases from J; junction bases left unmatched: 5. The DNA of the CDR3 is TGTGCCAGCAACCGGGGACAGACGAACACCGGGGAGCTGTTTTTT. The encoded protein is CASNRGQTNTGELFF.

The rearrangement links TRBV2 to TRBJ1-6, with no clear D. Trimming pared 6 bases from V and 8 bases from J, leaving 20 bases between. Germline assignment: CDR1 SNHLY and CDR2 FYNNEI. This CDR3 contains 16 residues. This CDR3 reads CASSDPRGIRDSPLHF. The CDR3, as DNA: TGTGCCAGCAGCGACCCTCGAGGGATAAGAGATTCACCCCTCCACTTT.

This clonotype was counted ten times or more. V usage is TRBV12-3 or TRBV12-4 and J usage is TRBJ1-1; unclear D gene. This CDR3 spans 14 amino acids. Trimming left V 4 bases short and J 0 bases short, with 9 bases between. CDR3 residues: CASSYGRLNTEAFF. Written as DNA, the CDR3 is TGTGCCAGCAGTTATGGTCGATTGAACACTGAAGCTTTCTTT.

The CDR3 loop is CASSLAGPGGYGYTF. The CDR3 DNA reads as TGTGCCAGCAGTTTAGCCGGCCCCGGGGGCTATGGCTACACCTTC. The chain couples TRBV12-3 or TRBV12-4 to TRBJ1-2; maybe TRBD1 (5 bases). CDR3 length: 15 residues. V was pared by 0 bases and J by 4 bases, with 12 bases between.

This clonotype was observed a few times. V and J are TRBV11-1 and TRBJ2-6, with 9 bases fitting TRBD1. The CDR3 has 18 residues. V gave up 2 bases and J gave up 4 bases; unmatched junction bases: 9. Germline CDR1 is SGHAT and CDR2 is FQDESV (reference sequence). The CDR3 DNA reads TGTGCCAGCAGCTTATGGACAGGGGAAGGTTCCGGGGCCAACGTCCTGACTTTC. It codes for CASSLWTGEGSGANVLTF.

The genes are TRBV28 and TRBJ2-4; a weak D match, TRBD1 (5 bases). This CDR3 contains 14 residues. V was pared by 10 bases and J by 6 bases, with 19 bases between. CDR1 and CDR2 from the germline V gene are MDHEN and SYDVKM. CDR3 coding DNA: TGTGCCACCCAGGGTAGTGGGGCTGTAAACATTCAGTACTTC. It translates to CATQGSGAVNIQYF.